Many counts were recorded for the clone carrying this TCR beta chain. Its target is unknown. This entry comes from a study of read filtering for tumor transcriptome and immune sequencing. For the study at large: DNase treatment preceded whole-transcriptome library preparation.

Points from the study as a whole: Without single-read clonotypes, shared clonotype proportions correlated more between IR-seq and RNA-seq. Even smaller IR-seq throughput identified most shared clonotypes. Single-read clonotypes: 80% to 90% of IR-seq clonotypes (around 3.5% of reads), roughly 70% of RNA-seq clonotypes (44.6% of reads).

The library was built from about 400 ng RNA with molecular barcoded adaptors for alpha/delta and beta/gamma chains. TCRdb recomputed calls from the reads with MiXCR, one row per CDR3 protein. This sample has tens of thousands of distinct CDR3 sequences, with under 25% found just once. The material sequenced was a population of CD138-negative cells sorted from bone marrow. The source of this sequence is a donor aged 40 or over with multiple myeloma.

The CDR3 nucleotides are TGTGCCAGCAGCTTAGAAATCGTCACTGAAGCTTTCTTT. Its translation is CASSLEIVTEAFF. The chain joins TRBV11-2 to TRBJ1-1; no clear D gene. Germline V gene data show CDR1 as SGHAT and CDR2 as FQNNGV. Trimming took off 0 bases at V and 4 bases at J, with 6 bases between the two ends. CDR3 size: 13 residues.